This entry describes one TCR beta chain. Its antigen is currently unknown. This entry belongs to a study of cytomegalovirus exposure and HLA in healthy donors. Study findings and constraints: Most likely, a cluster of highly shared sequence variants arose as a sequencing artifact. DRB1 had the most TCR associations and HLA-C the fewest, a later analysis found, with rates varying by HLA locus.

The donors gave bone marrow, and they were healthy. Primers: 60 Vbeta forward and 13 Jbeta reverse. As handled by the study authors: Later, roughly 80 million unique TCR beta chains were counted in an analysis, and about 10 million of them were shared. Libraries were prepared by immunoSEQ multiplex PCR; TCRdb keeps only in-frame clonotypes and omits some of them. Clonal size and the V and J genes are those of that table, whereas D and trimming came from the DNA. Reported are around 200,000 clones; the ten largest clones contain roughly 1.2%. The clonotype comes from a girl under 10 years old in good health and CMV-seropositive. Source material: PBMCs.

The CDR3 here is CAIRATQNTEAFF. The CDR3 DNA reads TGTGCCATCAGAGCGACCCAGAACACTGAAGCTTTCTTT. This sequence joins TRBV10-3 and TRBJ1-1; D unclear. V lost 6 bases, J lost 1 base, and 9 bases lay in between. The CDR3 sequence is 13 residues long. Germline CDR1 ENHRY, CDR2 SYGVKD.